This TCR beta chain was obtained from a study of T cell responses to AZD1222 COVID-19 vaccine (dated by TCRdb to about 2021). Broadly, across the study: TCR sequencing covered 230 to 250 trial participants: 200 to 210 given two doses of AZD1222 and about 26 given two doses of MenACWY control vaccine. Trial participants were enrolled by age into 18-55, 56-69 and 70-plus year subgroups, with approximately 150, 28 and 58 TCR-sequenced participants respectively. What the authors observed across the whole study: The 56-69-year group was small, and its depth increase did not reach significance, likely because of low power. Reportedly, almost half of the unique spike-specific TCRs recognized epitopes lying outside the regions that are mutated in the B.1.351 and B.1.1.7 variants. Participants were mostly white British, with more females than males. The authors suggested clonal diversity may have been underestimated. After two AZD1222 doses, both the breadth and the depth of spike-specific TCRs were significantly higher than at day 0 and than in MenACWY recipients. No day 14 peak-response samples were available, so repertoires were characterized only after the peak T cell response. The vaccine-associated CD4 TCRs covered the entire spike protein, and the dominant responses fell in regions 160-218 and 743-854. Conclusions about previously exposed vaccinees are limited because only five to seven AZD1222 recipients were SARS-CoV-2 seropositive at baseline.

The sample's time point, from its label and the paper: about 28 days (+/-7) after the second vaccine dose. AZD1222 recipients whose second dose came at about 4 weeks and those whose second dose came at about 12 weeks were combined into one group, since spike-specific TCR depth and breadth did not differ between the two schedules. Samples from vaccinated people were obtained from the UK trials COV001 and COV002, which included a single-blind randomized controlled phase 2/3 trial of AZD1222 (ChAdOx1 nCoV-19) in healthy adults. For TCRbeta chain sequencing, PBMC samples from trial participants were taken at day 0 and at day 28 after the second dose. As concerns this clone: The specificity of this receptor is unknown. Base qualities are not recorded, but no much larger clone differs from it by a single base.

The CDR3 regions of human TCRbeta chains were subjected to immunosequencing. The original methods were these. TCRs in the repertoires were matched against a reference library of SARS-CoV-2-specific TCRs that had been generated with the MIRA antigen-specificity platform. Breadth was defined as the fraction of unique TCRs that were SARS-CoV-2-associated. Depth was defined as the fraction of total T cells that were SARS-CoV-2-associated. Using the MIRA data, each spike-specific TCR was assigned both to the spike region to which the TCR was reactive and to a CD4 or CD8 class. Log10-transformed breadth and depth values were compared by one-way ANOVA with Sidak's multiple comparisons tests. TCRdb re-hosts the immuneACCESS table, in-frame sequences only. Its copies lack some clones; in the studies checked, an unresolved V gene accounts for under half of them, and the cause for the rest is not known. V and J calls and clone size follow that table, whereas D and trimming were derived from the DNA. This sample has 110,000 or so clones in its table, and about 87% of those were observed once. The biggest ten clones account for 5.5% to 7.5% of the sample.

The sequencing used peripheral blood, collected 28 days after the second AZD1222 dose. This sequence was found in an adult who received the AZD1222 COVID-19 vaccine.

The CDR3 protein is CAIRSAGAQETQYF. The base sequence is TGTGCCATCAGGTCAGCGGGGGCCCAAGAGACCCAGTACTTC. The chain is made from TRBV10-3 and TRBJ2-5; 8 central nucleotides agree with TRBD2. Via the germline V gene, CDR1 is ENHRY and CDR2 SYGVKD. From cysteine to phenylalanine, the CDR3 is 14 amino acids long. Only the CDR3 portion is preserved as DNA: 42 bases, with reading frame beginning at the first base. The junction shows trimming of 6 bases on V and 1 base on J, and the gene matches do not reach 4 bases of it.